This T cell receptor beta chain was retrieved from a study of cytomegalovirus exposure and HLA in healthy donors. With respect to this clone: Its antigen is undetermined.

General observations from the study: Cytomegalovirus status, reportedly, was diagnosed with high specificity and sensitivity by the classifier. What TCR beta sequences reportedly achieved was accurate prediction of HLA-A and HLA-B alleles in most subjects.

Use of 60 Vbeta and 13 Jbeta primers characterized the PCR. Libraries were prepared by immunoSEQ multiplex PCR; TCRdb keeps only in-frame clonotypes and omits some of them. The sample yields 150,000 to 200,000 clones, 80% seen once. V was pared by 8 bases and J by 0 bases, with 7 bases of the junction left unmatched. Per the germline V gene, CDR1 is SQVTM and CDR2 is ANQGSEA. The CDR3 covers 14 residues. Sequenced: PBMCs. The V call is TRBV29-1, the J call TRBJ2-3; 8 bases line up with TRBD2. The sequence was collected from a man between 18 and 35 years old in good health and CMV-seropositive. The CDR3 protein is CSSLSGVSTDTQYF. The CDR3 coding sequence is TGCAGCTCTCTTAGCGGGGTTAGCACAGATACGCAGTATTTT.